This T cell receptor (beta chain) was captured in a study of Ad26.COV2.S vaccination and SARS-CoV-2 variants. Profiling relied on immunoSEQ multiplex PCR, and the TCRdb table lists in-frame clones only, not all of them. The repertoire holds approximately 410,000 clones, about 92% seen once, with 1.5% to 2% in the top ten. The CDR3 spans 15 residues. Germline loops: CDR1 SGHAT, CDR2 FQNNGV. After removal of 5 bases from V and 12 bases from J, the junction contained 10 bases not matched to a gene. Treatment given: roughly 18 received Ad26.COV2.S at low or high dose, single or two shots; a few received placebo; per-sample allocation not given. The investigators took samples on day 63 after the first vaccine or placebo injection. Findings and caveats of the study: Measurement of non-spike TCR breadth gave similar results in vaccine and placebo recipients.

Points on this clone: Antigen: not known.

The sample was peripheral blood, taken in a trial of Ad26.COV2.S vaccine versus placebo. This chain uses TRBV11-2 with TRBJ2-1; 13 bases fit TRBD2. This sequence originates from a person between 18 and 65 years old who received the Ad26.COV2.S COVID-19 vaccine or a placebo. In nucleotides, the CDR3 is TGTGCCAGCAGCCATACTAGCGGGGGGGCCTCAGGGCAGTTCTTC. Its protein is CASSHTSGGASGQFF.